Below, 25 T cell receptor beta chains from the same sample are listed, as sequenced in a study. MiXCR, applied by TCRdb to the RT-PCR reads, yields one record per CDR3 protein. The data hold about 700,000 distinct CDR3 sequences, with 13% to 15% observed a single time. The sample was memory CD4+ T cells from blood. The receptors come from a female donor in good health, serving as a healthy control.

This chain links TRBV7-2 with TRBJ2-2, with 11 bases that match TRBD2. V gave up 0 bases and J gave up 6 bases; unmatched junction bases: 0. Germline CDR1 reads SGHTA; CDR2 reads FQGNSA. CDR3 length equals 15 residues. The CDR3 spells CASSLASGRAGELFF. CDR3 nucleotides: TGTGCCAGCAGCTTAGCTAGCGGGAGGGCCGGGGAGCTGTTTTTT.

This clonotype was counted at least ten times. The J gene is TRBJ2-4, the V gene TRBV12-3 or TRBV12-4; D possibly corresponds to TRBD2 (5 bases). This CDR3 has 15 amino acids. Trimming took off 5 bases at V and 5 bases at J, with 16 bases between the two ends. CDR3 nucleotides: TGTGCCAGCAGTCCCCGTCAAACTAGGGAAAACATTCAGTACTTC. Protein sequence: CASSPRQTRENIQYF.

This chain connects TRBV28 to TRBJ2-2; D call uncertain. Trimming shortened V by 6 bases and J by 4 bases, and 12 bases separated the two germline ends. CDR1 and CDR2 (germline): MDHEN, SYDVKM. The CDR3 is 14 amino acids. The CDR3 region has the DNA TGTGCCAGCAGGCCGTCCCGCCCCACCGGGGAGCTGTTTTTT. This gives the protein CASRPSRPTGELFF.

This clonotype has only a few counts. V and J are TRBV6-2 or TRBV6-3 and TRBJ2-1, with TRBD2 identical over 10 bases. The CDR3 loop spans 18 amino acids. Germline CDR1 reads MNHEY; CDR2 reads SVGEGT. The junction had 19 bases not matched to a gene; V was cut back by 4 bases and J by 10 bases. The CDR3 region has the DNA TGTGCCAGCAGTTTCCTTCAAAGGGGTCTAGCGGGAGAGGAGGAGCAGTTCTTC. Translation gives CASSFLQRGLAGEEEQFF.

This clonotype was counted between two and nine times. This rearrangement joins TRBV6-1 to TRBJ1-4; D is unclear. The CDR3 extends over 14 amino acids. Between the trimmed V and J ends, which lost 4 bases and 4 bases, there was a span of 10 bases. Germline CDR1 and CDR2: MNHNS and SASEGT. In DNA form, the CDR3 reads TGTGCCAGCAGTGTTGGACGGGATAATGAAAAACTGTTTTTT. Translating gives CASSVGRDNEKLFF.

In this sample, this clonotype turned up many times. The V gene is TRBV12-3 or TRBV12-4, the J gene TRBJ2-5, with D tentatively TRBD1 (5 bases). The V gene lost 7 bases and the J gene lost 0 bases, with 12 bases spanning the gap. The CDR3 covers 14 residues. The CDR3 here is CASTRGHDQETQYF. CDR3 bases: TGTGCCAGCACCCGCGGACACGACCAAGAGACCCAGTACTTC.

This chain uses TRBV27 with TRBJ1-4; TRBD1 aligns across 10 bases. Germline loops: CDR1 MNHEY, CDR2 SMNVEV (reference sequence). V lost 8 bases and J lost 5; bases outside the gene matches: 11. The CDR3 consists of 16 residues. CDR3 DNA: TGTGCCAGCCGGAGACAGGGGGCCCCTTCGAATGAAAAACTGTTTTTT. Translation: CASRRQGAPSNEKLFF.

This clonotype was detected only a few times. J is TRBJ2-3 and V is TRBV2; D is ambiguous. The length of the CDR3 is 14 residues. Germline V CDR1 and CDR2: SNHLY, FYNNEI. V was pared by 4 bases and J by 6 bases, with 14 bases between. CDR3 DNA sequence: TGTGCCAGCAGTGTCATGAGGTTTCGGGATACGCAGTATTTT. Translating it yields CASSVMRFRDTQYF.

This chain joins TRBV11-2 and TRBJ2-7; D is undetermined. The V and J ends lost 6 bases and 0 bases respectively, with 12 bases between them. CDR1 and CDR2 (germline): SGHAT, FQNNGV. The CDR3 runs to 14 residues. The CDR3 sequence: CASRIDTRSYEQYF. The CDR3 DNA reads as TGTGCCAGCAGAATAGACACTCGCTCCTACGAGCAGTACTTC. Full variable domain (remainder filled in from reference TRBV11-2 and TRBJ2-7): EAGVAQSPRYKIIEKRQSVAFWCNPISGHATLYWYQQILGQGPKLLIQFQNNGVVDDSQLPKDRFSAERLKGVDSTLKIQPAKLEDSAVYLCASRIDTRSYEQYFGPGTRLTVT.

The table lists this clonotype with many counts. This rearrangement joins TRBV10-3 to TRBJ2-5, with 9 positions matching TRBD1. V lost 6 bases, J lost 4 bases, and 9 bases stayed unmatched. Germline V lookup: CDR1 ENHRY, CDR2 SYGVKD. The length of the CDR3 is 15 residues. The chain's CDR3 is CAISLQGAQAETQYF. As DNA, the CDR3 is TGTGCCATCAGCTTACAGGGGGCGCAGGCAGAGACCCAGTACTTC.

This clonotype is a singleton in its sample. The CDR3 nucleotides are TGCAGTGCTACACAGGGATTAAGGAGCTCCTACAATGAGCAGTTCTTC. It encodes CSATQGLRSSYNEQFF. The chain employs TRBV20-1 and TRBJ2-1; D may be TRBD1 (6 bases). CDR1 is DFQATT and CDR2 is SNEGSKA in the germline V gene (reference sequence). There are 16 residues in the CDR3. The V and J ends lost 4 bases and 0 bases respectively, with 16 bases between them.

This clonotype was recorded many times. CDR3 sequence (DNA): TGTGCCAGCAGCCTCGACGGCCGCGGGACAGATACGCAGTATTTT. Translated: CASSLDGRGTDTQYF. The chain is built from TRBV6-5 and TRBJ2-3, with a weak D call TRBD2 (5 bases). The germline V gene has CDR1 MNHEY and CDR2 SVGAGI. The CDR3 sequence is 15 residues long. Trimming stripped 6 bases from V and 3 bases from J, with 16 bases between.

The sample holds many counts of this clonotype. The chain couples TRBV7-3 to TRBJ2-1, with 7 nucleotides matching TRBD1. The germline V gene has CDR1 SGHTA and CDR2 FQGTGA. J lost 7 bases, V lost 4 bases, and 4 bases had no gene match. The CDR3 spans 13 residues. CDR3: CASSYDRANEQFF. In nucleotides, the CDR3 is TGTGCCAGCAGCTACGACAGGGCTAATGAGCAGTTCTTC.

This clonotype was detected a few times. This sequence joins TRBV7-2 and TRBJ2-1; possibly TRBD2 for D (6 bases). Per the germline V gene, CDR1 is SGHTA and CDR2 is FQGNSA. The CDR3 extends over 11 amino acids. The CDR3 loop is CGSGLAFEQFF. CDR3 nucleotides: TGTGGCTCAGGGCTAGCGTTTGAGCAGTTCTTC.

This clonotype was counted between two and nine times. This rearrangement joins TRBV18 to TRBJ2-1; D may correspond to TRBD1 or TRBD2 (5 bases each). Per germline, CDR1 KGHSH and CDR2 LQKENI. There are 14 residues in the CDR3. Between the trimmed V and J ends, which lost 4 bases and 7 bases, there was a span of 14 bases. CDR3 DNA sequence: TGTGCCAGCTCACGTTCGGGACCGCCAAATGAGCAGTTCTTC. Its protein product is CASSRSGPPNEQFF.

This clonotype was detected many times. Written as DNA, the CDR3 is TGTGCCAGCAGTTTCGATGGGTCGGCTAATCAGCCCCAGCATTTT. Translation gives CASSFDGSANQPQHF. The rearrangement links TRBV12-3 or TRBV12-4 to TRBJ1-5; D gene ambiguous. This CDR3 region has 15 residues. The V end lost 3 bases, the J end lost 4 bases, and 13 bases lay between the germline ends.

CDR3 sequence (DNA): TGTGCCAGCAGCGCGACCCCGGACAGGGGGTTCGAAAAACTGTTTTTT. Its translation is CASSATPDRGFEKLFF. The chain combines TRBV9 with TRBJ1-4, with 10 bases that match TRBD1. The trim removed 3 bases at V and 8 bases at J, leaving 10 bases unmatched. CDR1 and CDR2 from the germline V gene are SGDLS and YYNGEE. The CDR3 runs to 16 residues.

This clonotype was found once. The chain combines TRBV7-9 with TRBJ1-4, with no clear D. The CDR3 length is 15 residues. Between the trimmed V and J ends, which lost 5 bases and 0 bases, there was a span of 10 bases. Germline V lookup: CDR1 SEHNR, CDR2 FQNEAQ (reference sequence). CDR3 amino acids: CASSQGLATNEKLFF. For the CDR3, the DNA is TGTGCCAGCAGCCAAGGACTTGCAACTAATGAAAAACTGTTTTTT.

This sequence joins TRBV30 and TRBJ2-5; 9 nucleotides line up with TRBD1. CDR3 size: 14 residues. Per germline, CDR1 GTSNPN and CDR2 SVGIG (reference sequence). The ends lost 2 bases at V and 2 bases at J; junction bases unmatched: 3. For the CDR3, the DNA is TGTGCCTGGAGTCGCGGGACAGGGCAAGAGACCCAGTACTTC. It is translated as CAWSRGTGQETQYF.

This clonotype was seen at least ten times. Here the CDR3 reads CASSPTSGVWAFF. The CDR3 coding sequence is TGTGCCAGCAGTCCCACGTCCGGGGTATGGGCTTTCTTT. The rearrangement uses TRBV12-3 or TRBV12-4 and TRBJ1-1; D uncertain. V was pared by 5 bases and J by 11 bases, with 18 bases between. The CDR3 extends over 13 amino acids.

This clonotype was detected only once. V usage is TRBV18 and J usage is TRBJ2-1, with D unclear. Trimming removed 2 bases from V and 5 bases from J, with 7 bases in between. Germline CDR1 is KGHSH and CDR2 is LQKENI. The CDR3 sequence is 13 residues long. Written as DNA, the CDR3 is TGTGCCAGCTCACCAGCTCTAGACAATGAGCAGTTCTTC. Its protein product is CASSPALDNEQFF.

Of note for this clonotype: An end of the junction does not agree with germline; a read error may underlie this. This rearrangement joins TRBV20-1 to TRBJ1-2, with 10 nucleotides matching TRBD1. Germline V gene lookup returns CDR1 DFQATT and CDR2 SNEGSKA (reference sequence). The CDR3 extends over 16 amino acids. The CDR3 sequence is CSARENPGQGYYRYTF. The CDR3 nucleotides are TGCAGTGCTAGAGAGAACCCGGGACAGGGGTACTATCGCTACACCTTC.

The rearrangement joins TRBV7-9 to TRBJ2-3, with D possibly called TRBD1 or TRBD2 (7 bases each). Per the germline V gene, CDR1 is SEHNR and CDR2 is FQNEAQ (reference sequence). The ends were cut back, 4 bases at V and 5 bases at J, with 22 bases in the middle. The CDR3 has 17 residues. In DNA form, the CDR3 reads TGTGCCAGCAGCTCTAGGGGGCTAGCGGTAATGTTAGATACGCAGTATTTT. This sequence encodes CASSSRGLAVMLDTQYF.

The rearrangement joins TRBV20-1 to TRBJ1-5; D unresolved. Trimming removed 7 bases from V and 3 bases from J, with 10 bases in between. This CDR3 has 12 amino acids. Germline lookup yields CDR1 DFQATT and CDR2 SNEGSKA (reference sequence). The CDR3 bases are TGCAGTGTGTGGCGGTACAATCAGCCCCAGCATTTT. As protein: CSVWRYNQPQHF.

The chain joins TRBV5-1 to TRBJ1-4; TRBD1 might be the D (5 bases). Germline assignment: CDR1 SGHRS and CDR2 YFSETQ. Trimming took off 5 bases at V and 4 bases at J, with 12 bases between the two ends. This CDR3 contains 14 residues. CDR3 protein: CASRPDSHNEKLFF. CDR3 DNA sequence: TGCGCCAGCAGACCCGACAGCCATAATGAAAAACTGTTTTTT.